This TCR beta chain is drawn from a study of CD8 T cells in Susac syndrome (dated by TCRdb to about 2019). Turning to the overall study: Repertoire sequencing was used to test whether CD8+ T cell activation and differentiation in Susac syndrome was antigen driven. What the research found in general, with its limitations: The number of individuals in the TCR sequencing and HLA analysis was acknowledged as relatively small.

The germline V gene encodes CDR1 DFQATT and CDR2 SNEGSKA (reference sequence). Spanning cysteine to phenylalanine, the CDR3 consists of 15 amino acids. Only the CDR3 DNA stays, 45 bases, in frame from base 1. Cut back by 0 bases and 1 base, the V and J ends lie 10 bases apart. RNA was extracted using the RNeasy kit, and roughly 0.45 to 1 microgram was reverse transcribed with random hexamers. TCR beta CDR3 regions were amplified with the immunoSEQ multiplex PCR assay covering 54 Vbeta and 13 Jbeta segments. PCR amplification bias was corrected using a synthetic template baseline for primer optimization and computational correction. Per the original workflow: Reads were assigned to V, D and J genes according to IMGT and analyzed in immunoSEQ Analyzer, with only productive sequences retained. Clonality was computed as one minus Shannon entropy normalized by log2 of the number of productive unique sequences. Public and private clones were assessed among the 100 most prevalent clones of each patient and control. Clones were defined as Susac-specific when absent from the healthy and MS cohorts, from roughly 1,000 published viral clones and from other ImmuneACCESS disease sequences. The raw public data were reprocessed by TCRdb itself: fastp quality trimming at Q25, MiXCR clonotype calling, in-frame beta chains only. Identical CDR3 proteins give one entry, which carries the most common genes and DNA. For this entry, the V and J calls and clone size follow TCRdb and not the study's own pipeline. The sample data list 150,000 or so distinct CDR3 sequences, and more than 90% of these were observed just once. The ten largest account for over 0.12% of the sample.

With regard to this clonotype: Its antigen is not yet known. No clone much larger than this one lies a single base away; base qualities are absent.

Peripheral blood CD8+ and CD4+ T cells from healthy donors, Susac syndrome patients and multiple sclerosis patients were profiled by high-throughput TCR beta sequencing. The healthy donors served as controls matched for age and sex. Bulk CD8+ and CD4+ T cells were purified magnetically by negative isolation, whereas CD8+ TEMRA cells were enriched by FACS. Blood was drawn into EDTA tubes, processed within 24 hours, and PBMCs were isolated by density gradient centrifugation. PBMCs intended for TCR sequencing were frozen in liquid nitrogen and were later thawed in a 37 degrees C water bath. The sorted or isolated CD4+, CD8+ and CD8+ TEMRA cells had a purity of 90% or higher.

The chain employs TRBV20-1 and TRBJ1-5, with the D gene uncertain. Sequenced input: CD4+ T cells from PBMCs. This TCR came from a human donor in good health. The DNA sequence is as follows: TGCAGTGCTAGAGATGAGGGAGTCAGCAATCAGCCCCAGCATTTT. This sequence encodes CSARDEGVSNQPQHF.